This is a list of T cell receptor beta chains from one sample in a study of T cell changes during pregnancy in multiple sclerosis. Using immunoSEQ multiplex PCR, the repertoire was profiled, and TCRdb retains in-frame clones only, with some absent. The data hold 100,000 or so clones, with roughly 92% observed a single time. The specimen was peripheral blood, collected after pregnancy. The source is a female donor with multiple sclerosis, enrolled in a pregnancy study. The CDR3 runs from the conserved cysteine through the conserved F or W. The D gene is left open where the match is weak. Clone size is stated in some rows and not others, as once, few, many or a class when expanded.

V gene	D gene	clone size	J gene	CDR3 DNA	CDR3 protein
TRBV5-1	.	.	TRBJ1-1	TGCGCCAGCAGCTTGGCAGGTCGAAGCATGAACACTGAAGCTTTCTTT	CASSLAGRSMNTEAFF
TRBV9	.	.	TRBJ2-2	TGTGCCAGCAGCGGGAGAATACAGGGAATGGGGCCCGGGGAGCTGTTTTTT	CASSGRIQGMGPGELFF
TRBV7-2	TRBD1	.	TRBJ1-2	TGTGCCAGCAGCTTAGAGAGGGGGCTCTATGGCTACACCTTC	CASSLERGLYGYTF
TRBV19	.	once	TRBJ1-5	TGTGCCAGTAGTATCATGAGACTGCTTAATCAGCCCCAGCATTTT	CASSIMRLLNQPQHF
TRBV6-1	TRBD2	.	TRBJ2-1	TGTGCCAGCCACGTAGCGGGGCCTTACAATGAGCAGTTCTTC	CASHVAGPYNEQFF
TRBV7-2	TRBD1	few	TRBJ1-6	TGTGCCAGCAGCTTAGCAGGACAGGGGGTGGGTTCACCCCTCCACTTT	CASSLAGQGVGSPLHF
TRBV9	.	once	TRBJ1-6	TGTGCCAGCAGCGTAGTAGCGTTTGATTCACCCCTCCACTTT	CASSVVAFDSPLHF
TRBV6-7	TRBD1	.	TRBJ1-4	TGTGCCAGCAGTTATTACAGGGGAAGTAGTAATGAAAAACTGTTTTTT	CASSYYRGSSNEKLFF
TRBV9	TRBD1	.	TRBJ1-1	TGTGCCAGCAGCGTCCACCCCGCCCCGCAGGGGGACCTGAACACTGAAGCTTTCTTT	CASSVHPAPQGDLNTEAFF
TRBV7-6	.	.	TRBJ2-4	TGTGCCAGCAGCTTATCTGCGGGGCTCGGACTAGCCAAAAACATTCAGTACTTC	CASSLSAGLGLAKNIQYF
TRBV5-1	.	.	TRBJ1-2	TGCGCCAGCAGCCCACCCGGGGGGGGCTACACCTTC	CASSPPGGGYTF
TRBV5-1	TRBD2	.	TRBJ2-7	TGCGCCAGCAGCCAAACTAGCGGGGGGCCGTCTGAGCAGTACTTC	CASSQTSGGPSEQYF
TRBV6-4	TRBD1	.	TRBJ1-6	TGTGCCAGTCGACAGGGGGCTCAGAATTCACCCCTCCACTTT	CASRQGAQNSPLHF
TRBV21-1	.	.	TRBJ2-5	TGTGCCAGCAGCAAAGGTCGTGGGACATTCCAAGAGACCCAGTACTTC	CASSKGRGTFQETQYF
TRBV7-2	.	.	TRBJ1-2	TGTGCCAGCAGCTTAGGGTCACGGGCGGGCTATTCTGGCTACACCTTC	CASSLGSRAGYSGYTF
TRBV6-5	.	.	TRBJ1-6	TGTGCCAGCAGTTACTCTTGGACAGATAATTCACCCCTCCACTTT	CASSYSWTDNSPLHF
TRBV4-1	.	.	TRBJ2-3	TGCGCCAGCAGCCAAGATTTTGGGAGTTTCACAGATACGCAGTATTTT	CASSQDFGSFTDTQYF
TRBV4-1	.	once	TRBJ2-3	TGCGCCAGCAGCCAAGAACTAGTCACAGATACGCAGTATTTT	CASSQELVTDTQYF
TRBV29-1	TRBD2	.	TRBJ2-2	TGCAGCGTTCCGGGACTAGCGACCGGGGAGCTGTTTTTT	CSVPGLATGELFF
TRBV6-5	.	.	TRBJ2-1	TGTGCCAGCAGTTACGGACAGGGAGGGTCCTACAATGAGCAGTTCTTC	CASSYGQGGSYNEQFF
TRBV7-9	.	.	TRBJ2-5	TGTGCCAGCAGCTTAGCTGCGGGGCAGGGCCTCCAAGAGACCCAGTACTTC	CASSLAAGQGLQETQYF
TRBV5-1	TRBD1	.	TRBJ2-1	TGCGCCAGCAGCTCCGCCGGGACAGGGTTTTCCTACAATGAGCAGTTCTTC	CASSSAGTGFSYNEQFF
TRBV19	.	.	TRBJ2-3	TGTGCCAGTAGTATTCCAGCAGATACGCAGTATTTT	CASSIPADTQYF
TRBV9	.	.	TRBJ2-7	TGTGCCAGCAGCGTAGCAAAGGGGGATCGATACGAGCAGTACTTC	CASSVAKGDRYEQYF
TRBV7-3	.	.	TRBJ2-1	TGTGCCAGCAGCTTCTCCTTAAACAATGAGCAGTTCTTC	CASSFSLNNEQFF
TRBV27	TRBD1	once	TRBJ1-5	TGTGCCAGCAGTGTCGGACAGGGACCAAATCAGCCCCAGCATTTT	CASSVGQGPNQPQHF
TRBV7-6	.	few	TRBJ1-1	TGTGCCAGCACCCCCGGCGGGTTGAACACTGAAGCTTTCTTT	CASTPGGLNTEAFF
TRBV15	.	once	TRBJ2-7	TGTGCCACCAGCAGAGACCAGGGTAACACCTACGAGCAGTACTTC	CATSRDQGNTYEQYF